This T cell receptor (beta chain) was recorded in a study of cytotoxic CD8 clonotypes in ibrutinib-treated CLL. Study as a whole: Among the patients, ten to eleven presented as relapsed/refractory and about 16 as treatment-naive; roughly 17 showed unmutated IGHV.

Profiling relied on immunoSEQ multiplex PCR, and the TCRdb table lists in-frame clones only, not all of them. The profile covers hundreds of thousands of clones, with under 80% appearing a single time and 15% taken by the ten largest. Regarding this clone: Antigen: not known.

Around 2.2 micrograms of genomic DNA came from cryopreserved PBMCs for TCR beta libraries. This CDR3 is built from 15 residues. The V segment lost 4 bases and the J segment 4 bases; nucleotides outside the gene matches: 5. CDR1 and CDR2 (germline): MNHEY, SVGAGI. Study conclusions and caveats: Public clonotypes, found uncommonly, either contracted or stayed stable on treatment.

The clonotype originates from a human donor with chronic lymphocytic leukemia. The J gene is TRBJ2-1, the V gene TRBV6-5; 9 bases are shared with TRBD1. The sequenced sample was PBMCs, obtained after 24 months of ibrutinib treatment. The CDR3 loop reads CASSSQGAGYNEQFF. CDR3 coding DNA: TGTGCCAGCAGTTCACAGGGGGCAGGGTACAATGAGCAGTTCTTC.